A single sample is the source of the 24 T cell receptor beta chains below, sequenced in a study of blood T cell repertoires in COVID-19. Data came from immunoSEQ multiplex PCR; TCRdb stores just in-frame clones and leaves some out. The sample has 65,000 to 85,000 clones; about nine tenths are singletons. Input material: peripheral blood. These receptors were obtained from a woman younger than 30 with acute or convalescent COVID-19.

The chain recombines TRBV2 with TRBJ1-1, with D possibly matching TRBD1 (6 bases). The V end lost 6 bases, the J end lost 4 bases, and 12 bases lay between the germline ends. This CDR3 comprises 13 residues. Germline V lookup: CDR1 SNHLY, CDR2 FYNNEI. In DNA form, the CDR3 reads TGTGCCAGCAGCGCGTCCAGGGGCACTGAAGCTTTCTTT. This codes for CASSASRGTEAFF.

V usage is TRBV2 and J usage is TRBJ2-7; a weak D match, TRBD1 (6 bases). This CDR3 has 14 amino acids. With 3 bases removed from V and 4 bases from J, the gap between germline ends came to 13 bases. The germline V gene has CDR1 SNHLY and CDR2 FYNNEI. The CDR3 coding sequence is TGTGCCAGCAGTGATAGCGAGACAGGTTACGAGCAGTACTTC. This gives the protein CASSDSETGYEQYF.

This clone was seen a single time. CDR3 DNA sequence: TGTGCCAGTAGTATGATGGGATCGGGGAATCAGCCCCAGCATTTT. This encodes CASSMMGSGNQPQHF. The chain uses TRBV19 and TRBJ1-5; D not certain. V lost 3 bases and J lost 4, with 13 bases in between. Germline assignment: CDR1 LNHDA and CDR2 SQIVND (reference sequence). The CDR3 runs 15 residues.

V usage is TRBV7-9 and J usage is TRBJ1-1; 8 positions agree with TRBD1. The V and J ends lost 5 bases and 6 bases, in that order; junction bases with no gene match: 14. The CDR3 runs to 16 residues. Per germline, CDR1 SEHNR and CDR2 FQNEAQ (reference sequence). CDR3 region: CASSPWTGRRASEAFF. The CDR3 bases are TGTGCCAGCAGCCCCTGGACAGGGAGGAGAGCCTCTGAAGCTTTCTTT.

The CDR3 nucleotides read TGCGCCAGCAGCCAAGATTGGGTAGCGGGGGTACAAGAGACCCAGTACTTC. This codes for CASSQDWVAGVQETQYF. The V gene is TRBV4-1, the J gene TRBJ2-5; 9 bases agree with TRBD2. V lost 0 bases to trimming and J lost 2 bases; unmatched junction nucleotides: 7. CDR1 and CDR2 from the germline V gene are MGHRA and YSYEKL. There are 17 residues in the CDR3.

Here the CDR3 DNA reads TGTGCCAGCAGCCCCCCGGGGGTAGCGCATTACTCCTACAATGAGCAGTTCTTC. It specifies CASSPPGVAHYSYNEQFF. The chain links TRBV7-9 to TRBJ2-1, with a weak D call TRBD2 (6 bases). Trimming shortened V by 5 bases and J by 0 bases, and 20 bases separated the two germline ends. Germline CDR1 is SEHNR and CDR2 is FQNEAQ (reference sequence). This CDR3 contains 18 residues.

This chain links TRBV28 with TRBJ2-7; unclear D gene. Deletions cut 6 bases from V and 0 bases from J, with 12 bases between. CDR3 length: 14 residues. Germline assignment: CDR1 MDHEN and CDR2 SYDVKM. The CDR3 sequence is CASSTWSGSYEQYF. DNA for the CDR3: TGTGCCAGCAGCACCTGGTCAGGCTCCTACGAGCAGTACTTC.

J is TRBJ1-2 and V is TRBV3-1 (or the pseudogene TRBV3-2); D is uncertain. CDR1 is LGHDT and CDR2 is YNNKEL in the germline V gene (reference sequence). Trimming left V 2 bases short and J 4 bases short, with 11 bases between. The CDR3 is 14 amino acids. The DNA for the CDR3 is TGTGCCAGCAGCCAATACGTGGTCGGCTATGGCTACACCTTC. Protein product: CASSQYVVGYGYTF.

The chain has TRBV6-2 or TRBV6-3 and TRBJ1-2, with 10 nucleotides matching TRBD1. There are 15 residues in the CDR3. CDR1 and CDR2 from the germline V gene are MNHEY and SVGEGT. V dropped 2 bases and J dropped 7; count of bases not matched to a gene: 7. This CDR3 is CASSYPGQGLTGYTF. CDR3 nucleotide sequence: TGTGCCAGCAGTTACCCGGGACAGGGGCTAACTGGCTACACCTTC.

The sample holds a few counts of this clone. This CDR3 is CASTRDSENTEAFF. The CDR3 DNA reads TGTGCCAGCACCCGGGACAGCGAGAACACTGAAGCTTTCTTT. This rearrangement joins TRBV6-4 to TRBJ1-1, with TRBD1 identical over 7 bases. The CDR3 totals 14 residues. Looked up from germline, CDR1 is MRHNA and CDR2 is SNTAGT. J was trimmed by 1 base and V by 7 bases; bases with no gene match: 6.

CDR3 sequence reads: CASSQGGLVGGYTF. DNA for the CDR3: TGTGCCAGCAGCCAAGGGGGCCTAGTGGGCGGCTACACCTTC. The rearrangement links TRBV3-1 (or the pseudogene TRBV3-2) to TRBJ1-2; a weak D match, TRBD1 (5 bases). Germline CDR1 LGHDT, CDR2 YNNKEL (reference sequence). This CDR3 is 14 amino acids long. Trimming shortened V by 1 base and J by 8 bases, and 14 bases separated the two germline ends.

This sequence joins TRBV5-1 and TRBJ1-3; D may be TRBD1 (6 bases). Germline V gene sequence: CDR1 SGHRS, CDR2 YFSETQ. CDR3 length: 16 residues. The V gene lost 4 bases and the J gene lost 0 bases, with 14 bases spanning the gap. CDR3 sequence (DNA): TGCGCCAGCAGCCCGGAGACAGGCTACTCTGGAAACACCATATATTTT. Translated: CASSPETGYSGNTIYF.

The chain carries TRBV19 and TRBJ2-1, with D tentatively TRBD2 (6 bases). Germline assignment: CDR1 LNHDA and CDR2 SQIVND (reference sequence). The V gene lost 0 bases and the J gene lost 4 bases, with 13 bases spanning the gap. The CDR3 is 16 residues long. CDR3 sequence (DNA): TGTGCCAGTAGTATAGATGGAGGGACCGCATACAATGAGCAGTTCTTC. Protein sequence: CASSIDGGTAYNEQFF.

The chain has TRBV25-1 and TRBJ2-2, with unresolved D. Germline values: CDR1 MGHDK, CDR2 SYGVNS. With 2 bases removed from V and 3 bases from J, the gap between germline ends came to 7 bases. CDR3 size: 14 residues. The CDR3 DNA reads TGTGCCAGCAGTGAAAACAGAGACACCGGGGAGCTGTTTTTT. Its protein product is CASSENRDTGELFF.

The chain has TRBV5-1 and TRBJ2-1; 9 bases are a match to TRBD2. The ends lost 2 bases at V and 6 bases at J; junction bases unmatched: 6. The germline gives CDR1 SGHRS, CDR2 YFSETQ. CDR3 length equals 15 residues. The CDR3: CASSLIAGEGNEQFF. As DNA, the CDR3 is TGCGCCAGCAGCTTAATAGCGGGGGAGGGCAATGAGCAGTTCTTC.

Only one count was recorded for this clone. J is TRBJ2-3 and V is TRBV6-4; TRBD2 matches at 10 bases. V was clipped by 0 bases and J by 1 base; unmatched bases: 16. This CDR3 is built from 21 residues. Germline V gene sequence: CDR1 MRHNA, CDR2 SNTAGT. CDR3 region: CASSDSRGAFWTSGRTDTQYF. CDR3 in DNA: TGTGCCAGCAGTGACTCGAGGGGTGCTTTCTGGACTAGCGGCCGCACAGATACGCAGTATTTT.

The genes are TRBV9 and TRBJ1-6; no reliable D call. Germline V lookup: CDR1 SGDLS, CDR2 YYNGEE. The CDR3 has 15 amino acids. Trimming left V 0 bases short and J 7 bases short, with 11 bases between. The DNA for the CDR3 is TGTGCCAGCAGCGTAGATCCGGAGACGAATTCACCCCTCCACTTT. Protein product: CASSVDPETNSPLHF.

The chain employs TRBV10-3 and TRBJ1-2, with no clear D. Germline V CDR1 and CDR2: ENHRY, SYGVKD. The CDR3 consists of 12 residues. With 2 bases removed from V and 5 bases from J, the gap between germline ends came to 6 bases. Here the CDR3 reads CAISENSYGYTF. The CDR3 nucleotides read TGTGCCATCAGTGAGAATTCTTATGGCTACACCTTC.

The chain is built from TRBV5-1 and TRBJ1-6; D might be TRBD1 (5 bases). Trimming removed 0 bases from V and 7 bases from J, with 11 bases in between. The CDR3 runs to 15 residues. The germline CDR1 and CDR2 sequences are SGHRS and YFSETQ. CDR3 nucleotides: TGCGCCAGCAGCTTGGCCCAGGGTGGAAATTCACCCCTCCACTTT. Residues: CASSLAQGGNSPLHF. Full variable domain (outside the CDR3, taken from reference TRBV5-1 and TRBJ1-6): KAGVTQTPRYLIKTRGQQVTLSCSPISGHRSVSWYQQTPGQGLQFLFEYFSETQRNKGNFPGRFSGRQFSNSRSEMNVSTLELGDSALYLCASSLAQGGNSPLHFGNGTRLTVT.

The chain couples TRBV9 to TRBJ2-1; the match to TRBD2 covers 8 bases. Germline loops: CDR1 SGDLS, CDR2 YYNGEE. There are 15 residues in the CDR3. V was clipped by 3 bases and J by 8 bases; unmatched bases: 10. CDR3 in amino acids: CASSDTGTSFDEQFF. For the CDR3, the DNA is TGTGCCAGCAGCGACACCGGGACTAGTTTCGATGAGCAGTTCTTC.

The V call is TRBV5-6, the J call TRBJ1-1; D gene ambiguous. This CDR3 has 13 residues. Trimming removed 4 bases from V and 4 bases from J, with 11 bases in between. Germline loops: CDR1 SGHDT, CDR2 YYEEEE. The CDR3 DNA is TGTGCCAGCAGCGGCGGGCTGGGCACTGAAGCTTTCTTT. Translating gives CASSGGLGTEAFF.

The chain uses TRBV30 and TRBJ2-3; D is ambiguous. Per the germline V gene, CDR1 is GTSNPN and CDR2 is SVGIG (reference sequence). V was shortened by 4 bases and J by 3 bases, with 11 bases between the two germline ends. This CDR3 has 13 residues. The CDR3 spells CAWNSLLTDTQYF. The CDR3 DNA reads as TGTGCCTGGAATTCATTGCTAACAGATACGCAGTATTTT. Full variable domain (rest looked up from reference TRBV30 and TRBJ2-3): SQTIHQWPATLVQPVGSPLSLECTVEGTSNPNLYWYRQAAGRGLQLLFYSVGIGQISSEVPQNLSASRPQDRQFILSSKKLLLSDSGFYLCAWNSLLTDTQYFGPGTRLTVL.

This chain uses TRBV6-4 with TRBJ2-5; tentatively, D is TRBD2 (5 bases). The CDR3 sequence is 14 residues long. Germline V lookup: CDR1 MRHNA, CDR2 SNTAGT. V was trimmed by 3 bases and J by 1 base, leaving 9 bases between them. CDR3 in DNA: TGTGCCAGCAGTGAGGAGGCGTTCCAAGAGACCCAGTACTTC. As protein: CASSEEAFQETQYF.

The genes are TRBV30 and TRBJ2-7; 9 nucleotides agree with TRBD2. Germline-derived CDR1 and CDR2 are GTSNPN and SVGIG (reference sequence). With V trimmed by 0 bases and J by 7 bases, 4 bases remained unmatched. This CDR3 region has 13 residues. The CDR3 DNA reads TGTGCCTGGAGTGTGCGGGAGGGCGGTGAGCAGTACTTC. Protein product: CAWSVREGGEQYF.